This is a list of T cell receptor beta chains from one sample in a study of blood T cell repertoires in COVID-19. This table comes from immunoSEQ multiplex PCR, and its TCRdb copy is limited to in-frame clones, with some not included. The sample shows fewer than 350,000 clones, around 85% of them seen only once. The sequenced material came from PBMCs or T cells enriched from blood (not recorded which). Source of these receptors: a woman in her forties or fifties who had recovered from COVID-19. The CDR3 runs from the conserved cysteine through the conserved F or W. Fields, in order: V gene, J gene, D gene, clone size, CDR3 DNA, CDR3 protein. The D gene is left open where the match is weak. The size entry is marked missing in some rows and otherwise reads once, few, many or a size class.

TRBV29-1	TRBJ1-2	.	.	TGCAGCGTTGAAGACTTGGGCTACACCTTC	CSVEDLGYTF
TRBV28	TRBJ2-4	.	.	TGTGCCAGCAGTTTATGGACAGGCCTAGCCAAAAACATTCAGTACTTC	CASSLWTGLAKNIQYF
TRBV9	TRBJ1-2	TRBD1	few	TGTGCCAGCAGCGTACCCGGGACAGGGTCGCACGGCTACACCTTC	CASSVPGTGSHGYTF
TRBV4-1	TRBJ2-1	.	.	TGCGCCAGCAGCCCCAGGAGTAGCGGAGTGAGCTCCTACAATGAGCAGTTCTTC	CASSPRSSGVSSYNEQFF
TRBV5-1	TRBJ1-2	TRBD1	.	TGCGCCAGCAGCTTGGGAGGGACAGGAGATGGCTACACCTTC	CASSLGGTGDGYTF
TRBV5-1	TRBJ1-5	.	.	TGCGCCAGCAGCTTGGTTGGGGGAGGACAGCCCCAGCATTTT	CASSLVGGGQPQHF
TRBV6-5	TRBJ2-7	.	few	TGTGCCAGCAGTCCCCGAGAATCCTACGAGCAGTACTTC	CASSPRESYEQYF
TRBV7-2	TRBJ1-1	.	few	TGTGCCAGCAGCCAAGTGGGAGGGATGAACACTGAAGCTTTCTTT	CASSQVGGMNTEAFF
TRBV18	TRBJ1-2	TRBD1	once	TGTGCCAGCTCGCCGGGACAGGGAAACGGCTACACCTTC	CASSPGQGNGYTF
TRBV10-1	TRBJ2-2	TRBD1	many	TGCGCCAGCAGTACAGGGGACACCGGGGAGCTGTTTTTT	CASSTGDTGELFF
TRBV18	TRBJ2-3	.	.	TGTGCCAGCTCACCGGGACCCGGAGGGTATACGCAGTATTTT	CASSPGPGGYTQYF
TRBV28	TRBJ2-2	.	.	TGTGCCAGCATCCACTCGCGAGGGCCGAACACCGGGGAGCTGTTTTTT	CASIHSRGPNTGELFF
TRBV15	TRBJ1-2	.	.	TGTGCCACCAGCATCGGCAGGGAAATTGGCTACACCTTC	CATSIGREIGYTF
TRBV4-3	TRBJ2-3	TRBD2	.	TGCGCCAGCAGCCAAGATTCACTAGCGGGAGGGCCACGGGATACGCAGTATTTT	CASSQDSLAGGPRDTQYF
TRBV4-1	TRBJ2-5	.	.	TGCGCCAGCAGCCACAACGGAGACAGCTTCCAAGAGACCCAGTACTTC	CASSHNGDSFQETQYF
TRBV10-3	TRBJ1-1	TRBD1	.	TGTGCCATCAGTGAGGGGGTCTGGGACAGCACTGAAGCTTTCTTT	CAISEGVWDSTEAFF
TRBV5-1	TRBJ1-6	.	.	TGCGCCAGCTCTTCGACAGGTACCAATTCACCCCTCCACTTT	CASSSTGTNSPLHF
TRBV6-5	TRBJ1-2	.	.	TGTGCCAGCAGTCGTAAACAGGGCGGTGTTGGCGGCTACACCTTC	CASSRKQGGVGGYTF
TRBV10-1	TRBJ2-2	.	.	TGCGCCAGCAGTGGACGGAGGAGGGCCGGGGAGCTGTTTTTT	CASSGRRRAGELFF
TRBV5-5	TRBJ1-4	.	once	TGTGCCAGCAGCTTAAGGGTGACAGCGTACGATAATGAAAAACTGTTTTTT	CASSLRVTAYDNEKLFF
TRBV4-1	TRBJ2-3	.	.	TGCGCCAGCTCATACAGAGATACGCAGTATTTT	CASSYRDTQYF
TRBV4-3	TRBJ2-1	TRBD2	.	TGCGCCAGCAGCCAGCTGACTAGCGGATACAATGAGCAGTTCTTC	CASSQLTSGYNEQFF
TRBV6-1	TRBJ1-6	TRBD1	.	TGTGCCAGCAGGGAAGACAGGGGGGCTAATTCACCCCTCCACTTT	CASREDRGANSPLHF
TRBV4-1	TRBJ2-7	.	.	TGCGCCAGCAGCCAAGATCCAGCCGTGGGAGACGAGCAGTACTTC	CASSQDPAVGDEQYF
TRBV2	TRBJ1-2	.	.	TGTGCCAGCAGTGGGGAGGCAGGCCGCTACTATGGCTACACCTTC	CASSGEAGRYYGYTF
TRBV5-1	TRBJ2-3	.	.	TGCGCCAGCAGCTTGTCCGGGTGGGCAGATACGCAGTATTTT	CASSLSGWADTQYF
TRBV5-1	TRBJ2-5	.	few	TGCGCCAGCAGCTTGAACCCTGGGGGGGAGACCCAGTACTTC	CASSLNPGGETQYF
TRBV7-9	TRBJ1-3	.	.	TGTGCCAGCAGCTTCGTAGGGAGTCTCTCGTCTCCCGGAAACACCATATATTTT	CASSFVGSLSSPGNTIYF
TRBV7-2	TRBJ1-4	.	.	TGTGCCAGCAGCGTCCAGGGACTTAATGAAAAACTGTTTTTT	CASSVQGLNEKLFF
TRBV14	TRBJ1-1	.	.	TGTGCCAGCAGCCCATCGGTGGGAGGCACTGAAGCTTTCTTT	CASSPSVGGTEAFF
TRBV7-3	TRBJ2-5	.	.	TGTGCCAGCAGCTTACAGCAGGGGAGGGAAGAGACCCAGTACTTC	CASSLQQGREETQYF
TRBV30	TRBJ1-6	.	.	TGTGCCTGGAGTGAAACAGGGAGTTCACCCCTCCACTTT	CAWSETGSSPLHF
TRBV5-4	TRBJ1-6	TRBD1	.	TGTGCCAGCAGCTTGGGGACAGGGGGCCTGTCCCTCCACTTT	CASSLGTGGLSLHF
TRBV7-9	TRBJ1-1	TRBD1	.	TGTGCCAGCAGCCCCCGTAGGGGGCTTGGTGAAGCTTTCTTT	CASSPRRGLGEAFF
TRBV5-1	TRBJ2-7	TRBD2	.	TGCGCCAGCAGCTTGGGAATCGAGCGGGACCTCTACGAGCAGTACTTC	CASSLGIERDLYEQYF
TRBV19	TRBJ1-2	.	once	TGTGCCAGTAGCGGGGGATATGGCTACACCTTC	CASSGGYGYTF
TRBV15	TRBJ1-2	.	.	TGTGCCACCAGCAGAGAAGGCAGGCGCCTTGACTATGGCTACACCTTC	CATSREGRRLDYGYTF
TRBV5-1	TRBJ1-1	.	.	TGCGCCAGCAGCTTGGCAGGGAGGGGTGAAGCTTTCTTT	CASSLAGRGEAFF
TRBV7-8	TRBJ1-1	TRBD1	.	TGTGCCAGCAGCTTCCTATCGGGGGACAGTGAAGCTTTCTTT	CASSFLSGDSEAFF
TRBV10-2	TRBJ1-1	.	.	TGCGCCAGCAGCCTCATAGACAGATACACTGAAGCTTTCTTT	CASSLIDRYTEAFF
TRBV5-1	TRBJ1-3	.	.	TGCGCCAGCAGTGGATCGGGCTCTGGAAACACCATATATTTT	CASSGSGSGNTIYF
TRBV7-9	TRBJ1-4	TRBD1	.	TGTGCCAGCAGCACGCGGGACAGGGGATTAACAAATGAAAAACTGTTTTTT	CASSTRDRGLTNEKLFF
TRBV5-1	TRBJ2-1	TRBD2	.	TGCGCCAGCAGCGAGACTAGCGGGAGGGTCAATGAGCAGTTCTTC	CASSETSGRVNEQFF
TRBV7-2	TRBJ2-7	.	.	TGTGCCAGCAGTTCCCAGGCGAGGGACTACGAGCAGTACTTC	CASSSQARDYEQYF
TRBV9	TRBJ2-2	TRBD2	.	TGTGCCAGCAGCGTAGAGGGACTAGACTGGAACACCGGGGAGCTGTTTTTT	CASSVEGLDWNTGELFF
TRBV20-1	TRBJ1-5	TRBD1	.	TGCAGTGCTAGTAAGGGACAGATAAATCAGCCCCAGCATTTT	CSASKGQINQPQHF
TRBV7-8	TRBJ1-2	.	.	TGTGCCAGCAGCTTAGGCACAGGGTACTATGGCTACACCTTC	CASSLGTGYYGYTF